The rows below give T cell receptor beta chains drawn from one sample of a study of shared clonotypes between healthy human individuals. This table comes from immunoSEQ multiplex PCR, and its TCRdb copy is limited to in-frame clones, with some not included. The table lists almost 750,000 clones, 72% of them singletons. The specimen sequenced was memory CD4+ T cells sorted from blood. The receptors shown here come from a woman aged 25-40 years in good health. Each CDR3 is given with its conserved first and last residue. A D gene is named only where the DNA matches it firmly. Size is omitted from some rows. Given values are once, few, many or a class for expanded clones.

V gene	D gene	J gene	clone size	CDR3 protein	CDR3 DNA
TRBV6-1	-	TRBJ1-1	-	CASSERNTEAFF	TGTGCCAGCAGTGAACGGAACACTGAAGCTTTCTTT
TRBV19	-	TRBJ2-5	-	CASSPGASQETQHF	TGTGCCAGTAGTCCGGGAGCCAGCCAAGAGACCCAGCACTTC
TRBV28	-	TRBJ1-2	few	CASSQGYGYTF	TGTGCCAGCAGCCAGGGATATGGCTACACCTTC
TRBV18	-	TRBJ2-5	-	CASSPGGETQYF	TGTGCCAGCTCACCGGGGGGAGAGACCCAGTACTTC
TRBV21-1	-	TRBJ2-3	few	CASSGSGEGGDTQYF	TGTGCCAGCAGCGGTAGCGGGGAGGGAGGTGATACGCAGTATTTT
TRBV19	-	TRBJ1-2	-	CASMGQVGNGYTF	TGTGCCAGTATGGGTCAGGTCGGCAATGGCTACACCTTC
TRBV27	TRBD2	TRBJ2-3	-	CASRTSADTQYF	TGTGCCAGCAGAACTAGCGCAGATACGCAGTATTTT
TRBV7-2	-	TRBJ1-3	-	CASSLSPGSGNTIYF	TGTGCCAGCAGCTTATCCCCGGGCTCTGGAAACACCATATATTTT
TRBV7-3	-	TRBJ2-5	-	CASSQQGGETQYF	TGTGCCAGCAGCCAACAGGGTGGGGAGACCCAGTACTTC
TRBV7-9	-	TRBJ2-3	few	CASSLAADTQYF	TGTGCCAGCAGCTTAGCCGCAGATACGCAGTATTTT
TRBV4-1	TRBD2	TRBJ2-7	many	CASSQDPLAGRYEQYF	TGCGCCAGCAGCCAAGATCCACTAGCGGGAAGGTACGAGCAGTACTTC
TRBV18	-	TRBJ1-1	-	CASSPPSPPREAFF	TGTGCCAGCTCACCACCCTCCCCCCCAAGGGAAGCTTTCTTT
TRBV7-2	-	TRBJ2-7	-	CASSLRPPGHEQYF	TGTGCCAGCAGCTTGAGACCTCCCGGACACGAGCAGTACTTC
TRBV2	TRBD2	TRBJ2-3	-	CASSGRTSGRTDTQYF	TGTGCCAGCAGTGGGCGGACTAGCGGGAGGACAGATACGCAGTATTTT
TRBV7-2	-	TRBJ2-5	once	CASSLNSGEETQYF	TGTGCCAGCAGCTTAAACAGCGGAGAAGAGACCCAGTACTTC
TRBV7-6	TRBD1	TRBJ1-1	few	CASSRTGGMGTEAFF	TGTGCCAGCAGCCGGACAGGGGGCATGGGCACTGAAGCTTTCTTT
TRBV6-6	-	TRBJ1-2	-	CASSVHSTGLYGYTF	TGTGCCAGCAGTGTTCACTCGACAGGCCTCTATGGCTACACCTTC
TRBV19	TRBD1	TRBJ2-2	-	CASTNSGTGSTGELFF	TGTGCCAGTACCAATTCCGGGACAGGGTCGACCGGGGAGCTGTTTTTT
TRBV11-2	-	TRBJ2-7	-	CASSLATGNYEQYF	TGTGCCAGCAGCTTAGCTACAGGAAACTACGAGCAGTACTTC
TRBV19	TRBD2	TRBJ2-3	-	CASSHIAGGRDTQYF	TGTGCCAGTAGTCATATAGCGGGAGGTCGCGATACGCAGTATTTT
TRBV28	TRBD1	TRBJ2-7	few	CASRPGGAFNEQYF	TGTGCCAGCCGACCAGGGGGCGCCTTCAACGAGCAGTACTTC
TRBV28	TRBD1	TRBJ1-5	once	CASSEDRFGQPQHF	TGTGCCAGCAGTGAGGACAGGTTCGGCCAGCCCCAGCATTTT
TRBV2	TRBD1	TRBJ2-7	once	CASTRQGAATGSVYEQYF	TGTGCCAGCACTAGACAGGGGGCCGCTACCGGTAGCGTTTACGAGCAGTACTTC
TRBV28	-	TRBJ2-2	-	CASGSGQNTGELFF	TGTGCCAGCGGAAGCGGACAGAACACCGGGGAGCTGTTTTTT
TRBV5-1	TRBD1	TRBJ1-2	-	CASSFPDGGGNYGYTF	TGCGCCAGCAGCTTCCCTGATGGAGGGGGCAATTATGGCTACACCTTC
TRBV18	-	TRBJ1-5	few	CASSPSGQNQPQHF	TGTGCCAGCTCACCCTCGGGGCAAAATCAGCCCCAGCATTTT
TRBV5-4	-	TRBJ1-4	-	CASSRKGPATNEKLFF	TGTGCCAGCAGCCGGAAAGGACCTGCAACTAATGAAAAACTGTTTTTT
TRBV27	TRBD2	TRBJ2-1	-	CASSYSGRAVNEQFF	TGTGCCAGCAGTTATAGCGGGAGGGCCGTCAATGAGCAGTTCTTC
TRBV7-6	-	TRBJ2-6	-	CASRPTAILSGANVLTF	TGTGCCAGCAGGCCGACAGCAATCCTCTCTGGGGCCAACGTCCTGACTTTC
TRBV11-1	TRBD2	TRBJ2-7	-	CASREQAGVRAYEQYF	TGTGCCAGCAGGGAGCAAGCGGGAGTGAGGGCCTACGAGCAGTACTTC
TRBV30	-	TRBJ2-2	-	CATSTNTGELFF	TGTGCAACTAGTACGAACACCGGGGAGCTGTTTTTT
TRBV6-5	TRBD1	TRBJ2-7	-	CASSYSRGQGGFEQYF	TGTGCCAGCAGTTACTCGAGGGGACAGGGGGGGTTCGAGCAGTACTTC